A selection of T cell receptor beta chains follows, all from one sample in a study. TCRdb re-analysed the 5' RACE reads in MiXCR, keeping a single row per CDR3 protein. The data show 35,000 to 50,000 distinct CDR3 sequences, approximately 30% seen once. Input material: tumor-infiltrating memory CD4+ T cells sorted from the breast tumor. All receptors come from a female donor with breast cancer. The CDR3 runs from the conserved cysteine through the conserved F or W. A D gene is named only where the DNA matches it firmly.

TRBJ1-6 TRBV20-1 TRBD1 CGARRQGRNSPLHF
TRBJ2-3 TRBV12-3/TRBV12-4 TRBD2 CASSQTSGSADTQYF
TRBJ1-2 TRBV10-3 - CAIRGPGGGYGYTF
TRBJ2-1 TRBV4-1 TRBD1 CASSQDNGQGYEQFF
TRBJ2-7 TRBV4-1 TRBD2 CASNQLLAGVYEQYF
TRBJ1-5 TRBV4-1 TRBD1 CASSQEEPRGFDNQPQHF
TRBJ1-1 TRBV11-2 - CASSWIPGQNTEAFF
TRBJ1-5 TRBV12-3/TRBV12-4 - CASAGRLNMNSNQPQHF
TRBJ2-3 TRBV5-1 - CASRTDTQYF
TRBJ1-6 TRBV27 - CASSYEYRESPLHF
TRBJ2-1 TRBV5-5 TRBD1 CASSSDRGQGNEQFF
TRBJ2-3 TRBV7-9 - CASSFVRGPSTDTQYF
TRBJ2-1 TRBV7-2 - CASSTGHASSYNEQFF
TRBJ1-5 TRBV6-1 - CASSDDENQPQHF
TRBJ2-1 TRBV4-1 - CASSQDANFSEQFF
TRBJ1-1 TRBV10-2 TRBD1 CASREGQGNTEAFF
TRBJ1-5 TRBV25-1 - CASSEGRVNQPQHF
TRBJ2-5 TRBV6-1 TRBD2 CASSELSGAQETQYF
TRBJ1-2 TRBV20-1 TRBD1 CSARDPGQGRGYGYTF
TRBJ2-1 TRBV4-1 TRBD2 CASSQESGTYNEQFF
TRBJ2-2 TRBV4-2 TRBD2 CASSPTSGPNTGELFF
TRBJ2-7 TRBV7-3 TRBD2 CASSLMGGGAYEQYF
TRBJ1-1 TRBV20-1 - CSARSDGMNTEAFF
TRBJ2-1 TRBV4-3 - CASSQGQAWDNQQFF
TRBJ2-2 TRBV5-1 TRBD2 CASSPSGIAGELFF
TRBJ2-1 TRBV12-3/TRBV12-4 TRBD2 CASSSSAGASYNEQFF